This note documents a single TCR beta chain sequence. Its antigen remains unknown. Other DNA sequences in this specimen translate into the identical CDR3. The entry originates in a study of shared clonotypes between healthy human individuals. Background on the study: The study enrolled a couple of women and a few men aged 18 to 49.

Germline CDR1 MNHEY, CDR2 SMNVEV (reference sequence). The CDR3 sequence is 15 residues long. With 2 bases clipped from V and 0 bases from J, the junction kept 2 bases outside the gene matches. In replicate PCRs of sorted subsets, approximately 200 ng DNA, approximately 32,000 T cell genomes, was used. In the original processing: From ImmunoSEQ came sequences covering only the junction and carrying no quality scores, so filtering differed. Only in-frame clones appear in the TCRdb table, and some are missing; sequencing was by immunoSEQ multiplex PCR. Clone size and the V and J calls come from that table; the DNA yielded D and trimming. The table has more than 2 million clones, approximately 94% seen once; the top ten hold more than 0.95%. In the naive CD8 group, cells lacked CD45RO and were positively selected for CCR7, so terminally differentiated effector memory CD45RA+ cells were left out. Points from the study as a whole: Among non-shared clonotypes, generation probabilities were lower than among those shared by all four donors.

The sample taken for sequencing was naive CD8+ T cells sorted from blood. The gene calls are TRBV27 and TRBJ2-3, with 7 positions matching TRBD2. This clonotype was sampled from a man aged 18 to 30 in good health. This CDR3 reads CASSLGAGSTDTQYF. In nucleotides, the CDR3 is TGTGCCAGCAGTTTAGGAGCGGGAAGCACAGATACGCAGTATTTT.